The present entry profiles one TCR beta chain with its context. Its target is not known. Germline V gene lookup returns CDR1 KGHDR and CDR2 SFDVKD. The CDR3 loop spans 12 amino acids. V dropped 7 bases and J dropped 4 bases, with 8 bases sitting between them. The sample originates from a study of vaccination and CD4 T cells after COVID-19. In the study overall: The convalescent population consisted of six males and four females, two of whom were of Hispanic ethnicity. A median of approximately 96 days (range 35 to 161) separated diagnosis from post-COVID sampling.

Oncomine TCR Beta short-read sequencing was applied to DNA from cultured CD4+ T cells. One entry per CDR3 protein, called by TCRdb with MiXCR from the PCR reads. Among fewer than 20,000 distinct CDR3 sequences, about 40% were seen once, and the ten largest hold approximately 26%. Treatment indicated: roughly nine-day PBMC culture with coronavirus spike peptide pools or control peptides (ViraFEST assay). The healthy vaccine recipients were free of prior SARS-CoV-2 infection; their nucleocapsid antibodies were negative before and after vaccination. The chain uses TRBV24-1 and TRBJ2-3; D is tentatively TRBD1 or TRBD2 (5 bases each). The sample in question was CD4+ T cells from blood, cultured in vitro, obtained before SARS-CoV-2 vaccination. The TCR originated in a human donor who received a COVID-19 vaccine. The CDR3, as DNA: TGTGCCACCAGAGGGACGTCAGATACGCAGTATTTT. As protein: CATRGTSDTQYF.